This TCR beta chain came from a study of shared clonotypes between healthy human individuals. Across the whole study: Donors had three CD4 naive, three CD4 memory, two CD8 naive and one CD8 memory plate apiece.

This table comes from immunoSEQ multiplex PCR, and its TCRdb copy is limited to in-frame clones, with some not included. The sample includes under 850,000 clones, 80% to 95% of them seen just once. Naive-designated CD8 cells lacked CD45RO, were positively enriched for CCR7, and omitted terminally differentiated effector memory CD45RA+ cells. Germline CDR1 SGDLS, CDR2 YYNGEE. The length of the CDR3 is 14 residues. Trimming at V came to 0 bases and at J to 6 bases, leaving 0 bases not matched to a gene. The receptor was derived from a man under 40 in good health. The chain links TRBV9 to TRBJ1-5; 10 bases fit TRBD1. The sample comprised naive CD8+ T cells sorted from blood. The CDR3 here is CASSVGTGGQPQHF. CDR3 nucleotide sequence: TGTGCCAGCAGCGTAGGGACAGGGGGTCAGCCCCAGCATTTT. The whole variable domain, filled in from reference TRBV9 and TRBJ1-5, reads DSGVTQTPKHLITATGQRVTLRCSPRSGDLSVYWYQQSLDQGLQFLIQYYNGEERAKGNILERFSAQQFPDLHSELNLSSLELGDSALYFCASSVGTGGQPQHFGDGTRLSIL.